This T cell receptor (beta chain) was recorded in a study of T cell responses to AZD1222 COVID-19 vaccine. Notes on the study in general: Among vaccine-associated CD4 TCRs, coverage spanned spike, with dominance at 160-218 and 743-854. Spike-specific TCR breadth and depth grew following two AZD1222 doses.

The CDR3 consists of 17 residues. From germline, CDR1 is LGHDT and CDR2 YNNKEL (reference sequence). Trimming removed 2 bases at V and 4 bases at J, with 21 bases between. Sequencing used immunoSEQ multiplex PCR; TCRdb keeps in-frame clones, though not all of them. The table has 150,000 to 200,000 clones, approximately 86% seen once. Note on this clone: Its antigen is not identified.

The J gene is TRBJ2-7, the V gene TRBV3-1 (or the pseudogene TRBV3-2), with D possibly being TRBD1 or TRBD2 (5 bases each). The source of this sequence is an adult in good health. The sequencing used peripheral blood, collected on day 0 of AZD1222 vaccination. DNA for the CDR3: TGTGCCAGCAGCCAAATTACCCCGTCGGGACGGGGATACGAGCAGTACTTC. Translated, it gives CASSQITPSGRGYEQYF.